The clone carrying this T cell receptor beta chain was recorded at least ten times. Its antigen is undetermined. These data originate in a study of read filtering for tumor transcriptome and immune sequencing. Turning to the study itself: Mean patient age was approximately 66 years, range roughly 40 to 85; approximately 18 male, some 15 female. Revised staging placed roughly 8 patients in R-ISS I, some 17 in II, about 7 in III.

Molecular barcoded adaptors covering alpha/delta and beta/gamma chains were used on around 370 ng RNA. TCRdb fed the reads into MiXCR, producing one record per CDR3 protein. The sample has around 65,000 distinct CDR3 sequences, around a fifth seen once. With V trimmed by 8 bases and J by 8 bases, 9 bases remained unmatched. CDR1 is SEHNR, CDR2 FQNEAQ, per germline (reference sequence). This CDR3 has 14 amino acids. Study-level points and caveats: In IR-seq, single-read clonotypes were 75% to 90% of clonotypes but about 3.5% of reads.

The rearrangement joins TRBV7-9 to TRBJ1-6, with TRBD1 identical over 7 bases. The sample taken for sequencing was a population of CD138-negative cells sorted from bone marrow. The TCR originated in a donor over 35 with multiple myeloma. CDR3 sequence reads: CASRPRQGDSPLHF. CDR3 nucleotide sequence: TGTGCCAGCCGTCCGAGACAGGGAGATTCACCCCTCCACTTT.